This TCR beta chain was obtained from a study of T-cell memory formation after mild COVID-19. The wider study: In these data, TCR clusters were largely donor specific.

Each CDR3 protein gets one entry after TCRdb re-called the 5' RACE reads with MiXCR. This sample has about 310,000 distinct CDR3 sequences, with approximately 19% found just once. Findings and limits, study-wide: There was a balanced CD4/CD8 profile in clones contracting day 15 to 85, and later expanders leaned CD4+. CD4+ clones that contracted lay mainly in CM and EM; CD8+ ones lay in EMRA. The SARS-CoV-2 specificity of second-wave clones reaching peak at day 37 remained unverified.

Germline V gives CDR1 GTSNPN, CDR2 SVGIG (reference sequence). The V gene end was trimmed by 1 base and the J gene end by 7 bases; junction bases not matched to a gene: 8. The CDR3 consists of 14 residues. As for this clonotype: The antigen remains unidentified.

The TCR comes from a man aged 18 to 30 who had mild COVID-19 (a few samples of this study predate the infection). Cell type and time point are not known. What was sequenced was PBMCs or a T cell subset sorted from them (not recorded which). V and J are TRBV30 and TRBJ1-2; 8 nucleotides agree with TRBD1. CDR3 DNA: TGTGCCTGGAGTGATACCGGCAGGGGGCCTGGCTACACCTTC. This sequence encodes CAWSDTGRGPGYTF.